This T cell receptor (beta chain) was obtained from a study of blood T cell repertoires in COVID-19. Across the whole study: Acute and convalescent COVID-19 specimens originated in the United States, Italy and Spain.

Per the authors' pipeline: For nucleated cells, counts were estimated from reference gene primer amplification. Only in-frame clones appear in the TCRdb table, and some are missing; sequencing was by immunoSEQ multiplex PCR. The D gene and trimming were derived from the DNA, and the V and J assignments and clone size from that table. The data show 300,000 to 450,000 clones, approximately 90% seen once. Trimming pared 5 bases from V and 7 bases from J, leaving 11 bases between. Germline lookup yields CDR1 SNHLY and CDR2 FYNNEI. CDR3 length: 12 amino acids. This sequence joins TRBV2 and TRBJ1-1; perhaps TRBD1 as D (5 bases). What was sequenced was PBMCs or T cells enriched from blood (not recorded which). The clonotype was recovered from a woman between 18 and 29 years old who had recovered from COVID-19. The CDR3, as DNA: TGTGCCAGCAGTCTAGGGGTGTATGAAGCTTTCTTT. Translating gives CASSLGVYEAFF.